The 28 T cell receptor beta chains below were found in one sample sequenced in a study of cytomegalovirus exposure and HLA in healthy donors. Method: immunoSEQ multiplex PCR; TCRdb's copy keeps in-frame clones and lacks some. The sample carries more than 95,000 clones, approximately 88% recorded once. The sample taken for sequencing was PBMCs. The receptors derive from a man aged 18 to 30 in good health and CMV-seronegative.

The chain carries TRBV7-9 and TRBJ1-1; no clear D gene. CDR1 and CDR2 from the germline V gene are SEHNR and FQNEAQ (reference sequence). Trimming removed 5 bases from V and 4 bases from J, with 17 bases in between. There are 15 residues in the CDR3. CDR3 in amino acids: CASSKGRGLGTEAFF. Here the CDR3 DNA reads TGTGCCAGCAGCAAAGGTCGGGGTTTGGGCACTGAAGCTTTCTTT.

The V and J genes are TRBV5-1 and TRBJ1-4; TRBD1 agrees at 10 bases. Germline CDR1 is SGHRS and CDR2 is YFSETQ. With V trimmed by 4 bases and J by 5 bases, 2 bases remained unmatched. The CDR3 is 14 residues long. The CDR3 reads CASSGTGENEKLFF. CDR3 DNA: TGCGCCAGCAGCGGGACAGGGGAAAATGAAAAACTGTTTTTT.

The V gene is TRBV9, the J gene TRBJ1-1; no definite D call. Between the trimmed V and J ends, which lost 4 bases and 7 bases, there was a span of 14 bases. Germline CDR1 and CDR2: SGDLS and YYNGEE. The CDR3 has 13 amino acids. CDR3: CASSIRPTNEAFF. The CDR3 bases are TGTGCCAGCAGCATCCGACCGACTAATGAAGCTTTCTTT.

This sequence joins TRBV11-2 and TRBJ2-7; 8 bases fit TRBD1. The CDR3 loop spans 14 amino acids. V lost 5 bases to trimming and J lost 4 bases; unmatched junction nucleotides: 7. Germline V CDR1 and CDR2: SGHAT, FQNNGV. The CDR3 region has the DNA TGTGCCAGCAGCGGAGGACAGGGTTTTTACGAGCAGTACTTC. Amino acid sequence: CASSGGQGFYEQYF.

The V gene is TRBV7-9, the J gene TRBJ1-1, with unresolved D. Germline values: CDR1 SEHNR, CDR2 FQNEAQ (reference sequence). This CDR3 comprises 14 residues. Trimming stripped 4 bases from V and 0 bases from J, with 9 bases between. The CDR3 protein is CASSSSGVNTEAFF. CDR3 in DNA: TGTGCCAGCAGCTCTAGCGGCGTGAACACTGAAGCTTTCTTT.

This clone was detected once. The rearrangement uses TRBV29-1 and TRBJ2-7; D not certain. The V gene's germline CDR1 is SQVTM and CDR2 ANQGSEA. Trimming removed 4 bases from V and 2 bases from J, with 12 bases in between. There are 13 residues in the CDR3. CDR3 in amino acids: CSVAQRLTYEQYF. Written as DNA, the CDR3 is TGCAGCGTTGCGCAGCGACTTACCTACGAGCAGTACTTC.

The CDR3 coding sequence is TGTGCCAGCAGCTTGGTGGGGCAGACTGAAGCTTTCTTT. This translates into CASSLVGQTEAFF. The chain recombines TRBV11-2 with TRBJ1-1; a possible D gene is TRBD1 (5 bases). CDR3 length equals 13 residues. The V and J ends lost 3 bases and 5 bases respectively, with 10 bases between them. Germline CDR1 is SGHAT and CDR2 is FQNNGV.

This sequence joins TRBV9 and TRBJ1-2; 9 nucleotides agree with TRBD1. After removal of 2 bases from V and 3 bases from J, the junction contained 5 bases not matched to a gene. CDR3 length equals 15 residues. The V gene's germline CDR1 is SGDLS and CDR2 YYNGEE. This chain's CDR3 is CASSVDDRGYYGYTF. In DNA form, the CDR3 reads TGTGCCAGCAGCGTCGACGACAGGGGGTACTATGGCTACACCTTC.

The chain links TRBV27 to TRBJ2-1; 9 bases align to TRBD2. This CDR3 comprises 14 residues. V lost 6 bases to trimming and J lost 11 bases; unmatched junction nucleotides: 11. Germline V lookup: CDR1 MNHEY, CDR2 SMNVEV (reference sequence). This CDR3 reads CASRIAGDYLKQFF. The CDR3 nucleotides are TGTGCCAGCAGGATAGCGGGAGATTACTTAAAGCAGTTCTTC.

V is TRBV28 and J is TRBJ2-7, with 9 positions matching TRBD1. CDR1 and CDR2 (germline): MDHEN, SYDVKM. The CDR3 has 15 residues. J lost 7 bases, V lost 5 bases, and 12 bases had no gene match. The DNA for the CDR3 is TGTGCCAGCAGTACCCCAGGGACAGGGATTAGGGAGCAGTACTTC. Its translation: CASSTPGTGIREQYF. The full variable domain, completed using reference TRBV28 and TRBJ2-7, is DVKVTQSSRYLVKRTGEKVFLECVQDMDHENMFWYRQDPGLGLRLIYFSYDVKMKEKGDIPEGYSVSREKKERFSLILESASTNQTSMYLCASSTPGTGIREQYFGPGTRLTVT.

The V call is TRBV28, the J call TRBJ1-2, with a weak D call TRBD1 (6 bases). V was shortened by 9 bases and J by 3 bases, with 14 bases between the two germline ends. CDR3 length: 13 amino acids. Germline V CDR1 and CDR2: MDHEN, SYDVKM. In DNA form, the CDR3 reads TGTGCCAGTACAGGGCGTGTCGACTATGGCTACACCTTC. Protein sequence: CASTGRVDYGYTF.

The chain couples TRBV7-2 to TRBJ1-2; weak D call: TRBD1 (5 bases). CDR1 is SGHTA and CDR2 is FQGNSA in the germline V gene. The ends were cut back, 1 base at V and 5 bases at J, with 14 bases in the middle. The CDR3 totals 15 residues. CDR3 loop: CASSLGPGLGYGYTF. The CDR3 bases are TGTGCCAGCAGCTTAGGTCCAGGGCTGGGGTATGGCTACACCTTC.

The chain joins TRBV6-5 to TRBJ2-5, with a tentative D call TRBD1 (5 bases). CDR3 length equals 13 residues. Per germline, CDR1 MNHEY and CDR2 SVGAGI. V dropped 2 bases and J dropped 6 bases, with 10 bases sitting between them. The CDR3 DNA sequence: TGTGCCAGCAGTTACCGTCAGGGAAAGACCCAGTACTTC. It encodes CASSYRQGKTQYF.

The chain recombines TRBV5-4 with TRBJ1-5, with D unresolved. V was cut by 1 base and J by 2 bases, with 7 bases left in between. This CDR3 region has 14 residues. The germline V gene encodes CDR1 SGHNT and CDR2 YYREEE (reference sequence). The chain's CDR3 is CASSLFLGNQPQHF. The DNA for the CDR3 is TGTGCCAGCAGCTTGTTTCTAGGCAATCAGCCCCAGCATTTT.

This chain uses TRBV27 with TRBJ2-1, with 10 bases aligning to TRBD1. The CDR3 consists of 15 residues. CDR1 and CDR2 (germline): MNHEY, SMNVEV (reference sequence). V lost 3 bases, J lost 7 bases, and 6 bases stayed unmatched. The CDR3 nucleotides are TGTGCCAGCAGTTTCCGGGACAGGGGCGAAAATGAGCAGTTCTTC. Amino acid sequence: CASSFRDRGENEQFF.

The gene calls are TRBV30 and TRBJ2-7; perhaps TRBD1 as D (6 bases). Germline CDR1 and CDR2: GTSNPN and SVGIG (reference sequence). The CDR3 loop spans 13 amino acids. V lost 4 bases to trimming and J lost 7 bases, with 17 bases between them. For the CDR3, the DNA is TGTGCCTGGACAGGACCGGGACATACTGAGCAGTACTTC. Translation: CAWTGPGHTEQYF.

The chain employs TRBV6-5 and TRBJ2-5, with D maybe TRBD2 (6 bases). Trimming left V 7 bases short and J 4 bases short, with 19 bases between. CDR1 and CDR2 from the germline V gene are MNHEY and SVGAGI. This CDR3 is built from 15 residues. CDR3 sequence reads: CASTTSYGGVETQYF. The CDR3 bases are TGTGCCAGCACCACTAGCTACGGGGGAGTAGAGACCCAGTACTTC.

This chain uses TRBV19 with TRBJ1-1; 10 positions match TRBD1. This CDR3 region has 17 residues. V trimming: 5 bases; J trimming: 5 bases; junction bases outside the gene matches: 14. Looked up from germline, CDR1 is LNHDA and CDR2 is SQIVND (reference sequence). The CDR3 DNA sequence: TGTGCCAGTAGTTCCGCCGGGACAGGGGCGATTTGGACTGAAGCTTTCTTT. Protein: CASSSAGTGAIWTEAFF.

The chain employs TRBV4-1 and TRBJ2-7, with no clear D. Trimming stripped 0 bases from V and 4 bases from J, with 13 bases between. Germline V gene lookup returns CDR1 MGHRA and CDR2 YSYEKL. There are 15 residues in the CDR3. The CDR3 DNA reads as TGCGCCAGCAGCCAAGATAAGTTTGGCCTTTACGAGCAGTACTTC. Translated: CASSQDKFGLYEQYF.

The chain is built from TRBV7-9 and TRBJ1-2, with D unclear. Germline lookup yields CDR1 SEHNR and CDR2 FQNEAQ (reference sequence). V gave up 5 bases and J gave up 4 bases, with 11 bases separating them. The CDR3 contains 13 residues. CDR3 coding DNA: TGTGCCAGCAGCGTACAGCCGACCTATGGCTACACCTTC. It codes for CASSVQPTYGYTF.

The rearrangement uses TRBV28 and TRBJ1-5, with D possibly being TRBD1 (5 bases). The CDR3 consists of 16 residues. From germline, CDR1 is MDHEN and CDR2 SYDVKM. Trimming left V 1 base short and J 2 bases short, with 12 bases between. CDR3 coding DNA: TGTGCCAGCAGTTTATTTTCCAGGGTGGGCAATCAGCCCCAGCATTTT. This translates into CASSLFSRVGNQPQHF.

The rearrangement links TRBV27 to TRBJ1-5, with 9 positions matching TRBD1. CDR1 is MNHEY, CDR2 SMNVEV, per germline (reference sequence). The CDR3 totals 16 residues. V was clipped by 3 bases and J by 7 bases; unmatched bases: 10. The CDR3 loop reads CASSFVRGQGKQPQHF. The DNA of the CDR3 is TGTGCCAGCAGTTTCGTAAGGGGACAGGGTAAGCAGCCCCAGCATTTT.

The chain couples TRBV4-1 to TRBJ1-2; D perhaps matches TRBD1 (5 bases). The CDR3 extends over 18 amino acids. The germline gives CDR1 MGHRA, CDR2 YSYEKL. The V and J ends lost 2 bases and 4 bases respectively, with 23 bases between them. In DNA form, the CDR3 reads TGCGCCAGCAGCCAATTTGCCAGGGAGGTAACAGATGGCTATGGCTACACCTTC. Translated, it gives CASSQFAREVTDGYGYTF.

V is TRBV7-7 and J is TRBJ2-2, with D possibly TRBD1 on 5 matching bases. CDR3 size: 14 residues. Between the trimmed V and J ends, which lost 4 bases and 4 bases, there was a span of 10 bases. Germline CDR1 and CDR2: SSHAT and FNYEAQ (reference sequence). As DNA, the CDR3 is TGTGCCAGCAGCTCCCAAGGGGCCACCGGGGAGCTGTTTTTT. As protein: CASSSQGATGELFF.

The chain is built from TRBV10-2 and TRBJ1-2; TRBD1 agrees at 7 bases. The trim removed 10 bases at V and 4 bases at J, leaving 3 bases unmatched. Germline assignment: CDR1 WSHSY and CDR2 SAAADI. The length of the CDR3 is 11 residues. CDR3 sequence reads: CATGTAYGYTF. As DNA, the CDR3 is TGCGCCACCGGGACAGCCTATGGCTACACCTTC.

The gene calls are TRBV27 and TRBJ2-7; 12 bases are shared with TRBD2. Germline V gene sequence: CDR1 MNHEY, CDR2 SMNVEV (reference sequence). V lost 3 bases to trimming and J lost 1 base; unmatched junction nucleotides: 4. CDR3 length: 16 amino acids. CDR3: CASSFFGLAGSYEQYF. CDR3 DNA: TGTGCCAGCAGTTTTTTTGGACTAGCGGGGTCCTACGAGCAGTACTTC.

CDR3 DNA sequence: TGTGCCAGCAGCTCCCTTAGCGGTAGCACAGATACGCAGTATTTT. This sequence encodes CASSSLSGSTDTQYF. The V call is TRBV11-2, the J call TRBJ2-3; tentative D call: TRBD2 (6 bases). V lost 4 bases, J lost 0 bases, and 11 bases lay in between. This CDR3 has 15 residues. Germline-derived CDR1 and CDR2 are SGHAT and FQNNGV. The full variable domain, in which reference TRBV11-2 and TRBJ2-3 provide the parts outside the CDR3, is EAGVAQSPRYKIIEKRQSVAFWCNPISGHATLYWYQQILGQGPKLLIQFQNNGVVDDSQLPKDRFSAERLKGVDSTLKIQPAKLEDSAVYLCASSSLSGSTDTQYFGPGTRLTVL.

The chain has TRBV5-1 and TRBJ1-3; 9 bases align to TRBD1. Losses at the gene ends were 0 bases for V and 4 bases for J; bases not matched to a gene: 8. CDR3 length: 17 amino acids. Germline V gene lookup returns CDR1 SGHRS and CDR2 YFSETQ. The CDR3 is CASSLGRTGASGNTIYF. The CDR3 DNA sequence: TGCGCCAGCAGCTTGGGGAGGACAGGGGCGTCCGGAAACACCATATATTTT. The variable domain in full, with the rest retrieved from reference TRBV5-1 and TRBJ1-3, is KAGVTQTPRYLIKTRGQQVTLSCSPISGHRSVSWYQQTPGQGLQFLFEYFSETQRNKGNFPGRFSGRQFSNSRSEMNVSTLELGDSALYLCASSLGRTGASGNTIYFGEGSWLTVV.